This T cell receptor (beta chain) was sequenced in a study of cytomegalovirus exposure and HLA in healthy donors. Overall study findings and caveats: In a later analysis, at a false discovery rate of 0.05, approximately 18,000 TCR beta sequences were associated with HLA alleles.

60 Vbeta and 13 Jbeta primers were used in PCR. Assay used: immunoSEQ multiplex PCR; TCRdb lists only in-frame clones, some missing. The table has roughly 140,000 clones, nearly 80% seen once. Nominally healthy donors were sampled, though unrecorded immune exposures were likely. With respect to this clone: The antigen remains unidentified.

Deletions cut 0 bases from V and 5 bases from J, with 14 bases between. Germline-derived CDR1 and CDR2 are LNHDA and SQIVND (reference sequence). The CDR3 is made up of 15 amino acids. The sequenced material came from PBMCs. The chain carries TRBV19 and TRBJ2-7; maybe TRBD1 (5 bases). The sequence was collected from a male donor in good health and CMV-seronegative. The CDR3 spells CASSIEGRAFHEQYF. The CDR3 DNA follows: TGTGCCAGTAGTATAGAGGGCAGGGCTTTCCACGAGCAGTACTTC.